These T cell receptor beta chains were read from a single sample in a study of control samples from healthy donors and cancer patients. Clones were read by immunoSEQ multiplex PCR, and TCRdb kept only the in-frame ones, dropping some. The sample has under 85,000 clones; over 65% are singletons. Sequencing was performed on PBMCs. The receptors shown here come from a woman between 50 and 59 years old with lung cancer. The CDR3 runs from the conserved cysteine through the conserved F or W. Fields, in order: D gene, clone size, V gene, J gene, CDR3 DNA, CDR3 protein. The D gene is left open where the match is weak. Clone size appears in some rows only: once, few, many, or a class for an expanded clone.

NA	NA	TRBV5-1	TRBJ2-7	TGCGCCAGCAGCGGACTGAGCTACGAGCAGTACTTC	CASSGLSYEQYF
NA	NA	TRBV6-5	TRBJ1-2	TGTGCCAGCAGCAGTTACGGGGCGGACTATGGCTACACCTTC	CASSSYGADYGYTF
NA	NA	TRBV7-2	TRBJ1-1	TGTGCCAGCAGCTCTCTGTACACTGAAGCTTTCTTT	CASSSLYTEAFF
NA	NA	TRBV5-4	TRBJ1-1	TGTGCCAGCAGCTTGGTCGGCCAGAACACTGAAGCTTTCTTT	CASSLVGQNTEAFF
NA	few	TRBV5-1	TRBJ1-1	TGCGCCAGCAGCTTGACAGGGAACACTGAAGCTTTCTTT	CASSLTGNTEAFF
TRBD1	NA	TRBV18	TRBJ1-6	TGTGCCAGCTCATCGGGACAGGGAAACTCACCCCTCCACTTT	CASSSGQGNSPLHF
TRBD1	NA	TRBV24-1	TRBJ1-3	TGTGCCACCAGTAGTTCCGACAGGGCCGCCGGAGTCTCTGGAAACACCATATATTTT	CATSSSDRAAGVSGNTIYF
TRBD1	NA	TRBV4-3	TRBJ1-1	TGCGCCAGCAGCCTTGGACAGGGGGGGATAGCTTTCTTT	CASSLGQGGIAFF
NA	NA	TRBV19	TRBJ1-5	TGTGCCAGTAGTCCAGGGGTGATTCGCAATCAGCCCCAGCATTTT	CASSPGVIRNQPQHF
NA	NA	TRBV28	TRBJ1-6	TGTGCCAGCAGTTTTCCCCTCCACTTT	CASSFPLHF
NA	NA	TRBV24-1	TRBJ1-2	TGTGCCACCAGTGATTTTGGGTATGGCTACACCTTC	CATSDFGYGYTF
NA	few	TRBV28	TRBJ1-2	TGTGCCAGCAGTTTTGGGCAGGCCCTTCGAAACTATGGCTACACCTTC	CASSFGQALRNYGYTF
NA	few	TRBV28	TRBJ1-3	TGTGCCAGCAGTAGTTGGGACCCGCGGAACACCATATATTTT	CASSSWDPRNTIYF
NA	NA	TRBV5-4	TRBJ2-1	TGTGCCAGCAGCTTCCAGGACAATGAGCAGTTCTTC	CASSFQDNEQFF
TRBD1	NA	TRBV11-2	TRBJ2-5	TGTGCCAGCAGCTCCAACAGGGGGCGCACGGAGACCCAGTACTTC	CASSSNRGRTETQYF
NA	NA	TRBV4-1	TRBJ1-2	TGCGCCAGCAGCCAAGAGGGAGTAGTAGGACAGCCCTATGGCTACACCTTC	CASSQEGVVGQPYGYTF
TRBD1	NA	TRBV28	TRBJ1-2	TGTGCCAGCAGTGGGACAGTCACTAACTATGGCTACACCTTC	CASSGTVTNYGYTF
NA	few	TRBV27	TRBJ1-1	TGTGCCAGCAGGGGATTTGACGGCTCCACTGAAGCTTTCTTT	CASRGFDGSTEAFF
TRBD1	once	TRBV7-2	TRBJ1-5	TGTGCCAGCAGCCGGGACAGGGGAAAGTATAGCAATCAGCCCCAGCATTTT	CASSRDRGKYSNQPQHF
NA	few	TRBV21-1	TRBJ1-6	TGTGCCAGCAGCAAAGGAAAAGAACAGTTCAATTCACCCCTCCACTTT	CASSKGKEQFNSPLHF
NA	NA	TRBV12-5	TRBJ1-1	TGTGCTAGTGGTTTGGTACCAAACACTGAAGCTTTCTTT	CASGLVPNTEAFF
TRBD1	NA	TRBV7-2	TRBJ1-1	TGTGCCAGCAGCTTGCGGGACAGGGTGGCCACTGAAGCTTTCTTT	CASSLRDRVATEAFF
NA	NA	TRBV9	TRBJ2-2	TGTGCCAGCAGCGTAACCCATGGGCTGCCCGCCGGGGAGCTGTTTTTT	CASSVTHGLPAGELFF
NA	NA	TRBV19	TRBJ2-7	TGTGCCAGTAGTATAGATCTTGGGGGGTACGAGCAGTACTTC	CASSIDLGGYEQYF
NA	NA	TRBV5-1	TRBJ1-1	TGCGCCAGCAGCAGGGATATCCTTGATGGCACTGAAGCTTTCTTT	CASSRDILDGTEAFF
NA	NA	TRBV20-1	TRBJ2-5	TGCAGTGCTAGATTACAAGAGACCCAGTACTTC	CSARLQETQYF
NA	NA	TRBV4-3	TRBJ1-2	TGCGCCAGCAGCCAAGATTTTAACAGTGGATATGGCTACACCTTC	CASSQDFNSGYGYTF
NA	NA	TRBV5-6	TRBJ1-4	TGTGCCAGCAGCTTGTATGGGACCCAAGTTGAAAAACTGTTTTTT	CASSLYGTQVEKLFF